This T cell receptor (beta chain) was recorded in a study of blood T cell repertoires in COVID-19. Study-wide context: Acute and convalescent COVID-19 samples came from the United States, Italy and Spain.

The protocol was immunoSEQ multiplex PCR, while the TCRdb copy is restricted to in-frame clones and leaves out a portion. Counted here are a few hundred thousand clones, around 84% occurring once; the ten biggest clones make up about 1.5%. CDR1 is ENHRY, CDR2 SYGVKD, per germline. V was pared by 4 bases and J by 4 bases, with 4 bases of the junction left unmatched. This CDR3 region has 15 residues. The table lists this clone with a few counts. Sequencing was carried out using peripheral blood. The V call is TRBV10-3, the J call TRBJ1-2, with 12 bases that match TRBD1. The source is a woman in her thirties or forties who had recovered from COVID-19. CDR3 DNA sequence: TGTGCCATCAGTGCCGGGACAGGGGGCCGCTATGGCTACACCTTC. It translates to CAISAGTGGRYGYTF.